These T cell receptor beta chains were read from a single sample in a study of blood T cell repertoires in COVID-19. Here immunoSEQ multiplex PCR was the method, and the copy in TCRdb shows in-frame clones only, minus some. Of approximately 180,000 clones listed, roughly 87% are singletons. Sequencing input: PBMCs or T cells enriched from blood (not recorded which). Receptor source: a human donor with acute COVID-19. The donor label of this sample is uncertain. Each CDR3 is given with its conserved first and last residue. Each record gives: J gene, D gene, V gene, clone size, CDR3 protein, CDR3 DNA. The D gene is left open where the match is weak. Clone size appears in some rows only: once, few, many, or a class for an expanded clone.

J: TRBJ2-7; D: TRBD2; V: TRBV7-6; size: -; CDR3: CASSLAGGAYEQYF; DNA: TGTGCCAGCAGCCTAGCGGGGGGGGCCTACGAGCAGTACTTC
J: TRBJ1-2; D: -; V: TRBV5-1; size: -; CDR3: CASSLGTENYGYTF; DNA: TGCGCCAGCAGCTTGGGGACAGAAAACTATGGCTACACCTTC
J: TRBJ2-7; D: -; V: TRBV28; size: -; CDR3: CASNHDLNSYEQYF; DNA: TGTGCCAGCAACCACGACTTAAACTCCTACGAGCAGTACTTC
J: TRBJ2-7; D: TRBD2; V: TRBV28; size: -; CDR3: CASSGGAWVTEQYF; DNA: TGTGCCAGCAGCGGGGGGGCGTGGGTTACCGAGCAGTACTTC
J: TRBJ1-3; D: -; V: TRBV12-3/TRBV12-4; size: once; CDR3: CASSLLGNTIYF; DNA: TGTGCCAGCAGTTTACTCGGAAACACCATATATTTT
J: TRBJ2-1; D: -; V: TRBV19; size: -; CDR3: CASSIGDEQFF; DNA: TGTGCCAGTAGTATCGGGGATGAGCAGTTCTTC
J: TRBJ2-2; D: TRBD1; V: TRBV29-1; size: -; CDR3: CSVHRGSTGGELFF; DNA: TGCAGCGTTCACAGGGGATCCACCGGAGGGGAGCTGTTTTTT
J: TRBJ2-3; D: -; V: TRBV21-1; size: -; CDR3: CASSKPARGLADTQYF; DNA: TGTGCCAGCAGCAAACCGGCTAGGGGGTTGGCAGATACGCAGTATTTT
J: TRBJ2-7; D: TRBD1; V: TRBV7-2; size: -; CDR3: CASSPRTGSYEQYF; DNA: TGTGCCAGCAGCCCGCGGACAGGGTCCTACGAGCAGTACTTC
J: TRBJ2-1; D: TRBD1; V: TRBV19; size: -; CDR3: CASSTDRVAYNEQFF; DNA: TGTGCCAGTAGTACTGACAGGGTGGCCTACAATGAGCAGTTCTTC
J: TRBJ2-7; D: TRBD1; V: TRBV6-5; size: -; CDR3: CASTGGQDFYEQYF; DNA: TGTGCCAGCACAGGGGGACAGGACTTCTACGAGCAGTACTTC
J: TRBJ2-5; D: -; V: TRBV5-1; size: -; CDR3: CASSFSAEETQYF; DNA: TGCGCCAGCAGCTTTTCAGCGGAAGAGACCCAGTACTTC
J: TRBJ2-7; D: TRBD1; V: TRBV5-1; size: -; CDR3: CASTTGASYEQYF; DNA: TGCGCCAGTACGACAGGGGCCTCCTACGAGCAGTACTTC
J: TRBJ2-3; D: -; V: TRBV30; size: -; CDR3: CAWSVRASWWADTQYF; DNA: TGTGCCTGGAGTGTACGGGCTAGCTGGTGGGCAGATACGCAGTATTTT
J: TRBJ1-4; D: -; V: TRBV10-3; size: -; CDR3: CAISGADQGKLFF; DNA: TGTGCCATCAGTGGGGCAGACCAAGGAAAACTGTTTTTT
J: TRBJ2-7; D: -; V: TRBV25-1; size: -; CDR3: CASSPLGDYEQYF; DNA: TGTGCCAGCAGTCCACTCGGGGACTACGAGCAGTACTTC
J: TRBJ2-1; D: TRBD2; V: TRBV5-6; size: -; CDR3: CASSLPRGLAENNEQFF; DNA: TGTGCCAGCAGCTTGCCGAGAGGACTAGCGGAAAACAATGAGCAGTTCTTC
J: TRBJ1-6; D: -; V: TRBV30; size: -; CDR3: CAWSTGVNSPLHF; DNA: TGTGCCTGGAGTACGGGGGTAAATTCACCCCTCCACTTT
J: TRBJ1-4; D: TRBD1; V: TRBV9; size: -; CDR3: CASSSTQGAREKLFF; DNA: TGTGCCAGCAGTTCTACCCAGGGGGCCAGGGAAAAACTGTTTTTT
J: TRBJ1-1; D: -; V: TRBV20-1; size: -; CDR3: CSGRQDTEAFF; DNA: TGCAGTGGCCGACAAGACACTGAAGCTTTCTTT
J: TRBJ1-2; D: TRBD1; V: TRBV11-2; size: -; CDR3: CASSSNIGQGAEYGYTF; DNA: TGTGCCAGCAGCTCGAATATCGGACAGGGGGCGGAGTATGGCTACACCTTC
J: TRBJ2-3; D: TRBD1; V: TRBV7-9; size: -; CDR3: CASSPTGQGRTDTQYF; DNA: TGTGCCAGCAGCCCCACGGGACAGGGCCGAACAGATACGCAGTATTTT
J: TRBJ1-1; D: -; V: TRBV18; size: -; CDR3: CASSPLMTGGGTEAFF; DNA: TGTGCCAGCTCACCACTAATGACGGGCGGGGGAACTGAAGCTTTCTTT
J: TRBJ1-2; D: -; V: TRBV7-2; size: -; CDR3: CASSGGDTPYGYTF; DNA: TGTGCCAGCAGCGGGGGGGACACTCCCTATGGCTACACCTTC
J: TRBJ2-5; D: TRBD2; V: TRBV7-2; size: -; CDR3: CASSLGERGWETQYF; DNA: TGTGCCAGCAGCTTAGGGGAGCGGGGGTGGGAGACCCAGTACTTC
J: TRBJ1-2; D: -; V: TRBV5-6; size: -; CDR3: CASSLAVAAQGGGYTF; DNA: TGTGCCAGCAGCTTGGCCGTAGCGGCCCAGGGTGGTGGCTACACCTTC
J: TRBJ1-4; D: TRBD1; V: TRBV9; size: -; CDR3: CASSARGQVNEKLFF; DNA: TGTGCCAGCAGCGCGCGGGGACAGGTCAACGAAAAACTGTTTTTT
J: TRBJ1-2; D: TRBD1; V: TRBV5-4; size: once; CDR3: CASSLGGQDGYTF; DNA: TGTGCCAGCAGCTTGGGCGGACAGGATGGCTACACCTTC
J: TRBJ2-1; D: TRBD2; V: TRBV24-1; size: -; CDR3: CATRPSGGALGEQFF; DNA: TGTGCCACGAGACCTAGCGGGGGGGCCTTAGGTGAGCAGTTCTTC
J: TRBJ1-2; D: -; V: TRBV11-1; size: -; CDR3: CASSSTGNYGYTF; DNA: TGTGCCAGCAGCTCCACAGGGAACTATGGCTACACCTTC
J: TRBJ2-5; D: -; V: TRBV13; size: -; CDR3: CASRTDGGSETQYF; DNA: TGTGCCAGCAGAACAGATGGGGGCTCAGAGACCCAGTACTTC
J: TRBJ1-1; D: -; V: TRBV6-5; size: -; CDR3: CASSPNTGSGTEAFF; DNA: TGTGCCAGCAGTCCTAATACCGGTAGTGGCACTGAAGCTTTCTTT
J: TRBJ2-1; D: TRBD2; V: TRBV13; size: -; CDR3: CASSRKGLVLYEQFF; DNA: TGTGCCAGCAGCAGGAAGGGACTAGTGCTCTATGAGCAGTTCTTC